This T cell receptor (beta chain) was obtained from a study of T cells after yellow fever vaccination. Notes on the study in general: Contamination of FACS-sorted repertoires by abundant clonotypes from the bulk population could occur. Though it reached lower strength, the secondary response hit its peak faster, day 5 versus 15.

UMIs were added to TCR cDNA along with a universal primer site when it was made by 5'RACE template switching. TCRdb passed the 5' RACE reads through MiXCR, listing each CDR3 protein once. This table has approximately 260,000 distinct CDR3 sequences, 10% to 15% appearing once. The CDR3 extends over 13 amino acids. Germline CDR1 MNHEY, CDR2 SVGEGT. V gave up 6 bases and J gave up 8 bases; unmatched junction bases: 6. About this clonotype: The antigen remains undetermined.

The sequence derives from a man under 40 who received the YFV17D yellow fever vaccine. The J gene is TRBJ2-1, the V gene TRBV6-2 or TRBV6-3; 8 nucleotides agree with TRBD2. The sample here was CD4+ T cells sorted from PBMCs, taken 45 days after the yellow fever booster vaccination. The CDR3 DNA follows: TGTGCCAGCAGGGGGACTAGTTTCTATGAGCAGTTCTTC. Encoded protein: CASRGTSFYEQFF.